These 23 T cell receptor beta chains came from one sample sequenced in a study of blood T cell repertoires in COVID-19. TCRdb's copy holds only in-frame clones and misses some; the assay was immunoSEQ multiplex PCR. The sample has under 250,000 clones; around 82% are singletons. Sequencing was carried out using peripheral blood. The origin of the receptors is a woman aged 55-70 years with acute or convalescent COVID-19.

This CDR3 reads CASSLPGAGSTSLHF. CDR3 DNA: TGTGCCAGCAGTTTACCAGGCGCAGGGTCGACATCCCTCCACTTT. The rearrangement joins TRBV28 to TRBJ1-6; D may be TRBD1 (5 bases). V was clipped by 2 bases and J by 14 bases, with 19 bases between them. CDR3 size: 15 residues. In germline, CDR1 is MDHEN, CDR2 SYDVKM.

The J gene is TRBJ1-2, the V gene TRBV27, with D hard to call. Trimming pared 10 bases from V and 2 bases from J, leaving 11 bases between. Germline assignment: CDR1 MNHEY and CDR2 SMNVEV (reference sequence). The CDR3 contains 12 residues. The CDR3 spells CATRQGNYGYTF. CDR3 sequence (DNA): TGTGCCACCCGACAAGGCAACTATGGCTACACCTTC.

As concerns this clone: An end of the junction differs from the germline gene, which may be a read error. The chain employs TRBV10-3 and TRBJ1-3, with 8 nucleotides matching TRBD1. The CDR3 totals 18 residues. Germline CDR1 reads ENHRY; CDR2 reads SYGVKD. The DNA of the CDR3 is TGTGCCATCAGGAACCCCAAAAACCAGGGGGCGAATGGAAACACCACATATTTT. Residues: CAIRNPKNQGANGNTTYF.

This chain uses TRBV5-4 with TRBJ1-1, with 7 bases lining up with TRBD1. V gave up 3 bases and J gave up 1 base; unmatched junction bases: 6. This CDR3 region has 15 residues. In germline, CDR1 is SGHNT, CDR2 YYREEE (reference sequence). CDR3 amino acids: CASSYPGQKNTEAFF. In DNA, the CDR3 is TGTGCCAGCAGCTATCCGGGACAGAAGAACACTGAAGCTTTCTTT.

Of note for this clone: This same CDR3 is encoded by further DNA sequences in the sample. The V gene is TRBV4-1, the J gene TRBJ2-1; 10 positions match TRBD2. Per the germline V gene, CDR1 is MGHRA and CDR2 is YSYEKL. The CDR3 runs 15 residues. The trim removed 5 bases at V and 1 base at J, leaving 2 bases unmatched. This CDR3 reads CASSSSGGSYNEQFF. For the CDR3, the DNA is TGCGCCAGCAGCTCTAGCGGGGGATCCTACAATGAGCAGTTCTTC.

This chain connects TRBV21-1 to TRBJ2-1; the table names TRBD1, a call not compared with the DNA. TRBV21-1 is a pseudogene. This CDR3 is 18 amino acids long. The CDR3 nucleotides read TGTGCCAGCAGCAAAGAAAAACTCGGGACAGAGGCCTACAATGAGCAGTTCTTC. Encoded protein: CASSKEKLGTEAYNEQFF.

The table lists this clone with a count of one. The chain is built from TRBV6-5 and TRBJ1-2; 7 bases map to TRBD1. This CDR3 has 13 residues. The germline V gene encodes CDR1 MNHEY and CDR2 SVGAGI. The ends lost 5 bases at V and 3 bases at J; junction bases unmatched: 3. CDR3 protein: CASSPTGDYGYTF. The CDR3 bases are TGTGCCAGCAGTCCCACAGGGGACTATGGCTACACCTTC.

J is TRBJ1-6 and V is TRBV12-3 or TRBV12-4, with a tentative D call TRBD1 (6 bases). Trimming cost V 4 bases and J 8 bases, with 9 bases left between them. CDR3 size: 13 residues. The CDR3 DNA is TGTGCCAGCAGTTACCACAGGGATTCACCCCTCCACTTT. Translating gives CASSYHRDSPLHF.

The chain combines TRBV5-1 with TRBJ1-4, with unresolved D. Trimming removed 0 bases from V and 4 bases from J, with 7 bases in between. Germline CDR1 is SGHRS and CDR2 is YFSETQ. The length of the CDR3 is 14 residues. The CDR3 region has the DNA TGCGCCAGCAGCTTGGAACGGAGTAATGAAAAACTGTTTTTT. Protein product: CASSLERSNEKLFF.

The chain carries TRBV2 and TRBJ1-1; no clear D gene. Germline V gene lookup returns CDR1 SNHLY and CDR2 FYNNEI. The CDR3 sequence is 12 residues long. The CDR3 sequence: CASGSINTEAFF. Here the CDR3 DNA reads TGTGCAAGCGGGAGTATAAACACTGAAGCTTTCTTT.

The rearrangement joins TRBV2 to TRBJ2-5, with a tentative D call TRBD2 (6 bases). Germline V gene data show CDR1 as SNHLY and CDR2 as FYNNEI. The CDR3 runs to 15 residues. Deletions cut 3 bases from V and 2 bases from J, with 13 bases between. In DNA form, the CDR3 reads TGTGCCAGCAGTGACTTCGGGGCGGGGCAAGAGACCCAGTACTTC. Translated: CASSDFGAGQETQYF.

V is TRBV7-9 and J is TRBJ2-1; 7 nucleotides agree with TRBD2. Germline V lookup: CDR1 SEHNR, CDR2 FQNEAQ (reference sequence). V lost 5 bases, J lost 7 bases, and 2 bases stayed unmatched. The CDR3 has 12 residues. The CDR3 here is CASSPGGNEQFF. The CDR3 coding sequence is TGTGCCAGCAGCCCCGGGGGGAATGAGCAGTTCTTC.

This sequence joins TRBV5-1 and TRBJ1-4, with TRBD1 matching 8 bases. CDR1 SGHRS and CDR2 YFSETQ come from the germline V gene. CDR3 length: 15 amino acids. Trimming cost V 0 bases and J 4 bases; bases outside gene matches: 2. In DNA, the CDR3 is TGCGCCAGCAGCTTGGGGACAGGGATTAATGAAAAACTGTTTTTT. Translated: CASSLGTGINEKLFF.

The sample holds one count of this clone. This chain connects TRBV5-4 to TRBJ2-1; 9 bases map to TRBD1. With V trimmed by 5 bases and J by 4 bases, 10 bases remained unmatched. The CDR3 totals 16 residues. The germline CDR1 and CDR2 sequences are SGHNT and YYREEE (reference sequence). The CDR3 loop is CASRPAGTGLYNEQFF. As DNA, the CDR3 is TGTGCCAGCAGACCCGCCGGGACAGGGCTATACAATGAGCAGTTCTTC.

The gene calls are TRBV6-1 and TRBJ1-5, with no clear D. Germline CDR1 and CDR2: MNHNS and SASEGT. V lost 2 bases and J lost 0, with 5 bases in between. The CDR3 has 14 residues. The CDR3 is CASSESGSNQPQHF. The DNA for the CDR3 is TGTGCCAGCAGTGAATCAGGTAGCAATCAGCCCCAGCATTTT.

This clone was picked up one time. The DNA for the CDR3 is TGCGCCAGCAGCCCAGGGACAGGGATTACCTACGAGCAGTACTTC. It is translated as CASSPGTGITYEQYF. The rearrangement uses TRBV5-1 and TRBJ2-7; the match to TRBD1 covers 9 bases. V gave up 4 bases and J gave up 2 bases; unmatched junction bases: 7. CDR3 size: 15 residues. Per germline, CDR1 SGHRS and CDR2 YFSETQ.

The V gene is TRBV7-2, the J gene TRBJ1-2; D might be TRBD1 (5 bases). This CDR3 region has 14 residues. Between the trimmed V and J ends, which lost 5 bases and 6 bases, there was a span of 16 bases. Germline assignment: CDR1 SGHTA and CDR2 FQGNSA. The CDR3 loop reads CASSRPGGGDGYTF. The CDR3 DNA follows: TGTGCCAGCAGCCGGCCGGGGGGGGGAGATGGCTACACCTTC.

The V gene is TRBV9, the J gene TRBJ1-2; D call uncertain. The CDR3 consists of 13 residues. The germline gives CDR1 SGDLS, CDR2 YYNGEE. Trimming removed 5 bases at V and 3 bases at J, with 11 bases between. Written as DNA, the CDR3 is TGTGCCAGCAGTGACGGGCGGGACTATGGCTACACCTTC. This sequence encodes CASSDGRDYGYTF.

The V call is TRBV6-5, the J call TRBJ1-3; D might be TRBD1 (5 bases). V gave up 10 bases and J gave up 1 base, with 11 bases separating them. The CDR3 spans 13 residues. Germline CDR1 MNHEY, CDR2 SVGAGI. CDR3 DNA sequence: TGTGCCATCCTTCAGGGTTCTGGAAACACCATATATTTT. Its translation: CAILQGSGNTIYF.

Only a few counts were recorded for this clone. The chain is built from TRBV19 and TRBJ2-1; tentative D call: TRBD2 (7 bases). CDR3 length: 15 amino acids. Trimming pared 5 bases from V and 6 bases from J, leaving 17 bases between. CDR1 and CDR2 (germline): LNHDA, SQIVND (reference sequence). The CDR3 DNA reads as TGTGCCAGTAGTGGCCTCGGGGGGCGCGTCAATGAGCAGTTCTTC. As protein: CASSGLGGRVNEQFF.

This chain joins TRBV7-6 and TRBJ2-7; D possibly corresponds to TRBD2 (6 bases). The CDR3 runs 15 residues. The germline V and J ends were trimmed by 5 bases and 0 bases, with 14 bases remaining between them. CDR1 and CDR2 from the germline V gene are SGHVS and FNYEAQ. In DNA, the CDR3 is TGTGCCAGCAGCCCTCGGGCGGGGAGCTCCTACGAGCAGTACTTC. Protein: CASSPRAGSSYEQYF.

The rearrangement links TRBV6-5 to TRBJ2-2; no firm D call. V lost 6 bases and J 4 bases, leaving 9 bases between the germline ends. Germline-derived CDR1 and CDR2 are MNHEY and SVGAGI. CDR3 length equals 13 residues. CDR3 in amino acids: CASRQTSTGELFF. In nucleotides, the CDR3 is TGTGCCAGCAGACAAACAAGCACCGGGGAGCTGTTTTTT.

The chain combines TRBV4-1 with TRBJ1-6; TRBD1 might be the D (6 bases). The CDR3 extends over 14 amino acids. Germline assignment: CDR1 MGHRA and CDR2 YSYEKL. V was shortened by 2 bases and J by 7 bases, with 9 bases between the two germline ends. CDR3 in DNA: TGCGCCAGCAGCCAAAACAGGGAGAATTCACCCCTCCACTTT. Its protein is CASSQNRENSPLHF.